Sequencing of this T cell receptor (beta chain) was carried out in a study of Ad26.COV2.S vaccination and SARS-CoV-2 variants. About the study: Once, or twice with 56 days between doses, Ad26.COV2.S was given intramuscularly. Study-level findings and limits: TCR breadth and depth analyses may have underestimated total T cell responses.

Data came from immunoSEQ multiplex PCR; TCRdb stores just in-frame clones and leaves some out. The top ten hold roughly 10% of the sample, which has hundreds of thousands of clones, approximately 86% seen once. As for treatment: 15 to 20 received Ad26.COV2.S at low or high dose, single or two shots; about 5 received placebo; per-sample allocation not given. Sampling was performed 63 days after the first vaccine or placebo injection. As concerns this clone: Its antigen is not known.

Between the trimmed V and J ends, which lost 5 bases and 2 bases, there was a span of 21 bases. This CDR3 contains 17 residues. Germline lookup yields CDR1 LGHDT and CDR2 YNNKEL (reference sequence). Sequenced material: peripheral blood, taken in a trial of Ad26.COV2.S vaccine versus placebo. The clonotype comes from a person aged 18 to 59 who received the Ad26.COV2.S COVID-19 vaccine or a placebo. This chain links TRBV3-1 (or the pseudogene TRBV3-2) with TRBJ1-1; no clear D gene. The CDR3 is CASSDRALKAGNTEAFF. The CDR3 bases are TGTGCCAGCAGCGACCGGGCTCTAAAAGCGGGCAACACTGAAGCTTTCTTT.